This T cell receptor beta chain came from a study of shared clonotypes between healthy human individuals. On this clone itself: The sample contains more than one DNA sequence encoding this CDR3.

Authors' methods: Filtering differed, since immunoSEQ gave only junction sequences and no quality scores. Clones were read by immunoSEQ multiplex PCR, and TCRdb kept only the in-frame ones, dropping some. V and J calls and clone size are copied from that table; D and trimming were computed from the DNA. Of roughly 680,000 clones detected, approximately 77% appear once; the ten largest clones hold approximately 1.8%. Germline CDR1 is MDHEN and CDR2 is SYDVKM. This CDR3 contains 12 residues. V gave up 7 bases and J gave up 0 bases, with 7 bases separating them. What was sequenced was memory CD4+ T cells sorted from blood. Regarding subset: CD45RA-negative fraction. The receptor's source is a woman aged 25 to 39 in good health. This sequence joins TRBV28 and TRBJ2-7, with D unresolved. The CDR3: CASTLSSYEQYF. The CDR3 DNA follows: TGTGCCAGCACGCTCAGCTCCTACGAGCAGTACTTC.